Listed here are 5 T cell receptor beta chains from one sample, sequenced in a study of blood T cell repertoires in COVID-19. Assay: immunoSEQ multiplex PCR; the TCRdb copy retains only in-frame clones and omits some. The sample consists of about 200,000 clones, around 83% of them appearing once. Material: peripheral blood. Source of these receptors: a human donor in a cohort sampled during active COVID-19.

The rearrangement links TRBV28 to TRBJ2-7, with 8 nucleotides matching TRBD1. V lost 0 bases and J lost 7; bases outside the gene matches: 8. CDR3 length: 15 residues. Germline lookup yields CDR1 MDHEN and CDR2 SYDVKM. The CDR3 region is CASSLWRQGAREQYF. CDR3 bases: TGTGCCAGCAGTTTATGGCGGCAGGGGGCGAGGGAGCAGTACTTC.

This chain uses TRBV7-6 with TRBJ2-6, with a weak D call TRBD1 (5 bases). V was clipped by 0 bases and J by 0 bases, with 18 bases between them. The CDR3 is made up of 20 amino acids. The germline V gene has CDR1 SGHVS and CDR2 FNYEAQ. This chain's CDR3 is CASSLALTGSFPSGANVLTF. The CDR3 DNA sequence: TGTGCCAGCAGCTTAGCGTTAACAGGCTCTTTCCCCTCTGGGGCCAACGTCCTGACTTTC.

The chain links TRBV27 to TRBJ2-3; D possibly corresponds to TRBD2 (6 bases). CDR1 is MNHEY and CDR2 is SMNVEV in the germline V gene (reference sequence). CDR3 length: 16 amino acids. V gave up 3 bases and J gave up 0 bases, with 13 bases separating them. The CDR3 spells CASSFTGGASTDTQYF. The CDR3 DNA follows: TGTGCCAGCAGTTTCACCGGAGGGGCTAGCACAGATACGCAGTATTTT.

J is TRBJ2-2 and V is TRBV5-1, with a possible D match to TRBD1 (6 bases). V was cut by 3 bases and J by 2 bases, with 11 bases left in between. Germline CDR1 and CDR2: SGHRS and YFSETQ. CDR3 length: 15 amino acids. The CDR3 coding sequence is TGCGCCAGCAGCTCGGGACAAAGAAACACCGGGGAGCTGTTTTTT. It specifies CASSSGQRNTGELFF.

The J gene is TRBJ2-1, the V gene TRBV3-1 (or the pseudogene TRBV3-2); 11 bases agree with TRBD2. V lost 4 bases and J lost 6; bases outside the gene matches: 11. The germline V gene encodes CDR1 LGHDT and CDR2 YNNKEL (reference sequence). The CDR3 sequence is 17 residues long. DNA for the CDR3: TGTGCCAGCAGCCTGGGAACTAGCGGGAGTGGACGCAATGAGCAGTTCTTC. It yields the protein CASSLGTSGSGRNEQFF.